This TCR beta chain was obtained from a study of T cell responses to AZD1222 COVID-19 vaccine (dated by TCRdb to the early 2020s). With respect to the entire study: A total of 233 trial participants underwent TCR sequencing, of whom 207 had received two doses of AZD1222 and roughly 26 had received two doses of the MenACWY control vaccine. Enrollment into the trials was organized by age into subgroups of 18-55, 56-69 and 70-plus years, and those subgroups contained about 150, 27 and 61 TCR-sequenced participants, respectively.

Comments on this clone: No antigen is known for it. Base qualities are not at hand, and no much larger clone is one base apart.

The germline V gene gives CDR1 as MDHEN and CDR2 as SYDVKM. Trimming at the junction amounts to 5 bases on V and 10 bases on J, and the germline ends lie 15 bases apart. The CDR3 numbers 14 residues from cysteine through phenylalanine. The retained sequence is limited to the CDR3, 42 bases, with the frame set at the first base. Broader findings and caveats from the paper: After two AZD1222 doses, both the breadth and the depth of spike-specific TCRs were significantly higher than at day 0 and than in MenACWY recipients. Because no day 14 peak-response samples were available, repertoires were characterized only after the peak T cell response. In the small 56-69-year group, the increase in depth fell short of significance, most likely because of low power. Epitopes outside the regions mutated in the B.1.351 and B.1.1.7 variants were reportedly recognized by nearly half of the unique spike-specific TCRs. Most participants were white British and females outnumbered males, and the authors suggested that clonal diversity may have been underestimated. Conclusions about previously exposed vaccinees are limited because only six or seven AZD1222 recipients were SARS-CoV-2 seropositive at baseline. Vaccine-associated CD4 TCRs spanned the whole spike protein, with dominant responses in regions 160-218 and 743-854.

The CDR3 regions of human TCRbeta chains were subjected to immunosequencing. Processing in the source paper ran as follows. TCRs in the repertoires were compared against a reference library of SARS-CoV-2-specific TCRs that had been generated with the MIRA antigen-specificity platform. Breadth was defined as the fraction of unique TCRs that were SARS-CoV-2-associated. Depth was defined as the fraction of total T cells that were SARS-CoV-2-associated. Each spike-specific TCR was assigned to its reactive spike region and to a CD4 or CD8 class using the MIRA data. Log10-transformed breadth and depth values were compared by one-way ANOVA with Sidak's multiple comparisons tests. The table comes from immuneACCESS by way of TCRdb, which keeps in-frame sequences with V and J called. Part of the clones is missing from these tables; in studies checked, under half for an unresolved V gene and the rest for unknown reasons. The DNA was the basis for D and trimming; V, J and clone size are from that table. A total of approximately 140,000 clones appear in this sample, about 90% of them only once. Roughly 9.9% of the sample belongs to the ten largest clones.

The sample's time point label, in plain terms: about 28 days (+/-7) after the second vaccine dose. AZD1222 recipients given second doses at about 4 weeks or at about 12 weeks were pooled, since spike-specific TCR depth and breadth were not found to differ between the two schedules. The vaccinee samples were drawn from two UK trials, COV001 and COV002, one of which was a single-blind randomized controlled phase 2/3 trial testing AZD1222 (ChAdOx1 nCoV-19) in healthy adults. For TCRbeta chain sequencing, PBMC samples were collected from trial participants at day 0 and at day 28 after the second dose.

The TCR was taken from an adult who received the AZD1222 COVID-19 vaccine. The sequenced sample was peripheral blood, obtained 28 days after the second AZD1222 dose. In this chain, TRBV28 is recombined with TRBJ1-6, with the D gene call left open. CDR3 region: CASSLPDGISPLHF. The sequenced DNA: TGTGCCAGCAGTCTCCCCGATGGGATATCACCCCTCCACTTT.